The TCR beta chain described here comes from a study of blood T cell repertoires in COVID-19. As for the study in general: There were acute and convalescent COVID-19 samples, and they came from the United States, Italy and Spain. PBMCs, B-cell-depleted T cells, or T cells were the source of the cDNA or gDNA that made up the material.

The V segment lost 4 bases and the J segment 8 bases; nucleotides outside the gene matches: 6. Germline V CDR1 and CDR2: MNHEY, SVGEGT. The CDR3 sequence is 15 residues long. How the authors handled the data: Scientists estimated how many nucleated cells there were by amplifying reference gene primers. The assay was immunoSEQ multiplex PCR, and TCRdb's table has in-frame clones only and misses some. V, J and clone size are those of that table, while D and trimming were read from the DNA. The sample gives some 240,000 clones, approximately 92% of which show up once; around 4.6% is in the top ten. The chain carries TRBV6-2 or TRBV6-3 and TRBJ1-6; 9 bases fit TRBD1. The source is a woman aged 40 to 50 who had recovered from COVID-19. Specimen: peripheral blood. CDR3 region: CASSLIGTGHSPLHF. Written as DNA, the CDR3 is TGTGCCAGCAGTTTGATAGGGACAGGGCATTCACCCCTCCACTTT.